A selection of T cell receptor beta chains follows, all from one sample in a study of glioma-infiltrating T cells. Via MiXCR, TCRdb re-called the multiplex PCR reads, giving one row per CDR3 protein. The sample has 9,500 to 13,000 distinct CDR3 sequences, about 50% seen once. The sample taken for sequencing was glioma tissue, nonneoplastic brain tissue, or PBMCs (not recorded which). These receptors all stem from a human donor with low-grade glioma or glioblastoma, undergoing nonglioma brain surgery, or in good health (not recorded which). The conserved cysteine and the conserved F or W are not part of the CDR3 here. A D gene is named only where the DNA matches it firmly.

CDR3aa	j_gene	d_gene	v_gene	len
ASVPPTSEGNTEAF	TRBJ1-1	.	TRBV12-5	14
ASSLSAESANEKLL	TRBJ1-4	.	TRBV4-3	14
ASRRAYNEQF	TRBJ2-1	.	TRBV6-1	10
ASSPPGVASGNTIY	TRBJ1-3	.	TRBV28	14
ASTAGETQY	TRBJ2-5	.	TRBV12-3/TRBV12-4	9
ASGSFQRGTDTQY	TRBJ2-3	.	TRBV12-5	13
ASSDLGTGGKGYT	TRBJ1-2	TRBD1	TRBV7-2	13
ASSVHHVGAF	TRBJ1-1	.	TRBV2	10
GSRRTLLERY	TRBJ2-7	.	TRBV6-2/TRBV6-3	10
SARPPLAGDTGELF	TRBJ2-2	TRBD2	TRBV20-1	14
ASSDSAGVADTQY	TRBJ2-3	TRBD2	TRBV6-4	13
ASSLSTANYQVPSSV	TRBJ1-1	.	TRBV28	15
ASSGGQGTTGELF	TRBJ2-2	TRBD1	TRBV28	13
ASSFDPALHEQY	TRBJ2-7	.	TRBV27	12
AWGGPVNEQF	TRBJ2-1	.	TRBV30	10
SVSTLTGVEQY	TRBJ2-7	TRBD1	TRBV29-1	11
ASRQAGSYSPLH	TRBJ1-6	.	TRBV4-1	12
ASNKGAGYT	TRBJ1-2	TRBD1	TRBV2	9
ASSQRREGGDTIY	TRBJ1-3	.	TRBV4-2	13
ATSPPEQF	TRBJ2-1	.	TRBV6-1	8
ASSENSNQPQH	TRBJ1-5	.	TRBV2	11
ASSFGLRDYANTGGLS	TRBJ2-2	.	TRBV28	16
ASSQDRFSYEEY	TRBJ2-7	.	TRBV4-1	12
ATRPTAVDDTQY	TRBJ2-3	.	TRBV2	12
ASSLSLIGQPQH	TRBJ1-5	.	TRBV27	12
SVQKKRQDEQY	TRBJ2-7	.	TRBV29-1	11
AISESKDLNTEAL	TRBJ1-1	.	TRBV10-3	13
ASSLANGHTEAS	TRBJ1-1	.	TRBV5-1	12
ASSISSGTRKTQY	TRBJ2-5	.	TRBV19	13
SASLFSHRDNPYEQY	TRBJ2-7	.	TRBV20-1	15
ASIGGTTNTEAF	TRBJ1-1	.	TRBV25-1	12
ASNRVNLNTEAF	TRBJ1-1	.	TRBV2	12
ASIESQDLNTEAF	TRBJ1-1	.	TRBV6-2/TRBV6-3	13
ASSLTQGESNQPQH	TRBJ1-5	.	TRBV7-9	14
ASSPGLEKGGYT	TRBJ1-2	.	TRBV12-3/TRBV12-4	12
ASSRLTSGSKGEQF	TRBJ2-1	TRBD2	TRBV5-1	14
ASSYAVAGGLSNQETQY	TRBJ2-5	TRBD2	TRBV6-2/TRBV6-3	17
ASGSPRTGRADTQY	TRBJ2-3	.	TRBV28	14
SADSGENTEAF	TRBJ1-1	.	TRBV29-1	11
ASSVGPTRPQH	TRBJ1-5	.	TRBV2	11
ASSLSGASNEKLS	TRBJ1-4	.	TRBV28	13
ASDPGGRGGTDTQY	TRBJ2-3	.	TRBV12-3/TRBV12-4	14
SSQTLLSQY	TRBJ2-5	.	TRBV20-1	9
SAIWTVNTEAF	TRBJ1-1	.	TRBV20-1	11
ASNRDRGNSYEQY	TRBJ2-7	TRBD1	TRBV2	13
ASSSPLAGVVDTQY	TRBJ2-3	TRBD2	TRBV7-9	14
DSNSDSKETQY	TRBJ2-5	.	TRBV6-5	11
ASSLRHSTEAF	TRBJ1-1	.	TRBV28	11
ASSFPGLAHHEQY	TRBJ2-7	TRBD2	TRBV7-9	13
ASSLAGSTDTQY	TRBJ2-3	.	TRBV7-2	12
ASSYSPNSGNTIY	TRBJ1-3	.	TRBV6-2/TRBV6-3	13
ASIRLAQESQY	TRBJ2-5	.	TRBV2	11
ASSSQQGAQPQH	TRBJ1-5	.	TRBV12-3/TRBV12-4	12
SARRLAGAYEQY	TRBJ2-7	TRBD2	TRBV20-1	12
SANSRAGEEQY	TRBJ2-7	TRBD2	TRBV20-1	11
ASSYRYPGFGHEQY	TRBJ2-7	.	TRBV6-2/TRBV6-3	14
ASSSPGPSYNEQF	TRBJ2-1	.	TRBV7-9	13
ASSMTGVGIGYT	TRBJ1-2	.	TRBV19	12